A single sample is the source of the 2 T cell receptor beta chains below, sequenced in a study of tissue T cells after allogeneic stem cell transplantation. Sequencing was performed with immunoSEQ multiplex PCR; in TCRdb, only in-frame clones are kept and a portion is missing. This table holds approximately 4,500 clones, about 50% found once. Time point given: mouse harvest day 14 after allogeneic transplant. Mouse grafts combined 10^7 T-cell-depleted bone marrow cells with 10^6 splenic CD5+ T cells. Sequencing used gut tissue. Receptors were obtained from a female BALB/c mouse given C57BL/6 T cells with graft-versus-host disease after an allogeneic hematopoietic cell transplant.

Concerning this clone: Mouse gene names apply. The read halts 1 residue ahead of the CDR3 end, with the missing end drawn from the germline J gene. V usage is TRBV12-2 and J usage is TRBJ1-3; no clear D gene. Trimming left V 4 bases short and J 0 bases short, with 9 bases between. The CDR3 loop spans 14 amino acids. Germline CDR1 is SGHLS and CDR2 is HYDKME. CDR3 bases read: TGTGCCAGCTCCCCCCGGGTTTCTGGAAATACGCTCTAT. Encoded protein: CASSPRVSGNTLY. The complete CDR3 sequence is CASSPRVSGNTLYF.

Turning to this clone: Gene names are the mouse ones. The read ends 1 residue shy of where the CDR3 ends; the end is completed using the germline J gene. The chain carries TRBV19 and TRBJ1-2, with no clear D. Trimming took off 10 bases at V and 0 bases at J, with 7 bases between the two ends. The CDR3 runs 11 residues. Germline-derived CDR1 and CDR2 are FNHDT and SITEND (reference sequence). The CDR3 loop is CADPPNSDYTF. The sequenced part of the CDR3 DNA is TGTGCCGACCCCCCAAACTCCGACTACACC.